The clone carrying this T cell receptor (beta chain) was recorded at least ten times. The antigen remains undetermined. Germline V lookup: CDR1 ENHRY, CDR2 SYGVKD. Trimming stripped 0 bases from V and 4 bases from J, with 6 bases between. CDR3 length: 13 residues. TCRdb passed the reads through MiXCR, listing each CDR3 protein once. The sample shows about 460,000 distinct CDR3 sequences, 11% of them seen only once. This sample is part of a study of T cell repertoires in cytomegalovirus infection. General study findings and limits: Dominating the ex vivo response were TCR beta clonotypes that were CMV-specific and HLA-C-restricted.

The sequencing input was PBMCs. The TCR comes from a human donor in good health (CMV status not recorded). Some clones in this sample may be carry-over from other donors' samples. This chain links TRBV10-3 with TRBJ1-2, with D possibly matching TRBD1 (6 bases). CDR3 nucleotides: TGTGCCATCAGTGAGTCGGACAGCTATGGCTACACCTTC. Translated: CAISESDSYGYTF.